This T cell receptor (beta chain) was recovered during a study of breast tumors, draining lymph nodes, adjacent tissues (dated by TCRdb to about 2016). At the level of the whole study: In breast cancer patients, the study compared the TCR beta repertoires of tumor, adjacent nontumor tissue and axillary lymph nodes. The study was designed to assess the relationships and possible T-cell exchange between tumor, surrounding tissue and draining lymph node repertoires in human breast cancer. Points the paper makes about the study in general: The conclusion that tumor T cells originate in lymph nodes was presented as consistent with a hypothesis rather than as directly demonstrated. Tumor T-cell repertoires showed less diversity than lymph node repertoires and more diversity than nontumor tissue repertoires, and tumor T-cell repertoires showed preferential V and J gene usage. Tumor and nontumor tissue repertoires were significantly more similar in luminal-like than in basal-like breast cancer. The data were judged consistent with most tumor T cells deriving from the lymph node and then expanding within tumor tissue.

For CDR1 and CDR2, the germline V gene lists MDHEN and SYDVKM. V is pared back by 0 bases and J by 2 bases, with 14 bases lying between the germline termini. Including the terminal cysteine and phenylalanine, the CDR3 comprises 17 residues. The retained sequence is limited to the CDR3, 51 bases, with the frame set at the first base. The axillary draining lymph nodes of breast cancer patients were the source of the lymph node samples. This clonotype was detected only a few times. Its binding antigen is unknown. One base away there is no much larger clone; base qualities are not given. Sequencing was performed on an Illumina HiSeq 2000. Multiplex PCR amplification was used to build the TCR beta chain libraries. High-throughput sequencing was used to analyze the amplified TCR beta chain products. TCRdb ran its own pipeline on the public reads, namely fastp trimming at Q25 and MiXCR clone calling, and kept in-frame beta chains. Each entry merges the rows of one CDR3 protein and shows their most common DNA and genes. This sample gives some 100,000 distinct CDR3 sequences in total; 21% of them show up just once. Roughly 1.2% of the sample is in the top ten clones.

This clonotype was obtained from a female donor with breast cancer. Some clones in this sample may be carry-over from other donors' samples. The chain joins TRBV28 to TRBJ1-3, and the D gene may be TRBD1, 5 bases matching. The sample taken for sequencing was axillary lymph node tissue. The DNA sequence follows: TGTGCCAGCAGTTTATGGGGGGGGGAGTCCGCTGGAAACACCATATATTTT. It encodes CASSLWGGESAGNTIYF.